This TCR beta chain was captured by sequencing in a study of T-cell memory formation after mild COVID-19. Study-level findings and limits: Still unconfirmed is whether the second-wave clones peaking on day 37 recognized SARS-CoV-2.

The germline V gene has CDR1 MNHEY and CDR2 SVGEGT. V dropped 6 bases and J dropped 2 bases, with 11 bases sitting between them. This CDR3 has 14 residues. TCR alpha and TCR beta cDNA libraries carrying sample barcodes and UMIs came from 5'RACE with constant-segment primers. TCRdb ran MiXCR on the 5' RACE reads and lists one entry per CDR3 protein. In the table there are hundreds of thousands of distinct CDR3 sequences, approximately 18% of which are singletons. Turning to this clonotype: What it binds is unknown.

The gene calls are TRBV6-2 or TRBV6-3 and TRBJ2-1; weak D call: TRBD2 (5 bases). This clonotype originated in a man aged 18 to 29 who had mild COVID-19 (a few samples of this study predate the infection). Cell type and time point are not known. Material: PBMCs or a T cell subset sorted from them (not recorded which). The CDR3 DNA reads as TGTGCCAGCAGGAGCGGTTCGGCCTACAATGAGCAGTTCTTC. This translates into CASRSGSAYNEQFF.